This TCR beta chain was identified in a study of OX40 agonist ivuxolimab in advanced cancers. Study as a whole: The dose-escalation cohort was approximately 81% male, with a mean age of about 58 years, ranging about 23 to 79. Whole-study findings and limits: Mean expanded clone counts were higher in CD8+ than CD4+ T cells. Some patients who did not respond also had low normalized T-cell clonal expansion.

J was trimmed by 5 bases and V by 6 bases; bases with no gene match: 12. The germline V gene has CDR1 MDHEN and CDR2 SYDVKM. This CDR3 has 15 residues. The assay was immunoSEQ multiplex PCR, and TCRdb's table has in-frame clones only and misses some. The top ten clones hold about 4.5% of a sample with over 80,000 clones, more than 75% of them seen once. A remark on this clone: Its antigen remains unknown.

If patients had autoimmune disease history or systemic immunosuppression, they were excluded. The TCR was taken from an adult with an advanced solid tumor such as melanoma, head and neck, liver or kidney cancer. The genes are TRBV28 and TRBJ2-7, with 8 bases lining up with TRBD1. Here the sequenced sample was CD4+ or CD8+ T cells sorted from blood, taken in a trial of the OX40 agonist ivuxolimab. CDR3 sequence reads: CASRTTGGDLHEQYF. CDR3 bases: TGTGCCAGCAGGACCACAGGGGGAGATCTCCACGAGCAGTACTTC.